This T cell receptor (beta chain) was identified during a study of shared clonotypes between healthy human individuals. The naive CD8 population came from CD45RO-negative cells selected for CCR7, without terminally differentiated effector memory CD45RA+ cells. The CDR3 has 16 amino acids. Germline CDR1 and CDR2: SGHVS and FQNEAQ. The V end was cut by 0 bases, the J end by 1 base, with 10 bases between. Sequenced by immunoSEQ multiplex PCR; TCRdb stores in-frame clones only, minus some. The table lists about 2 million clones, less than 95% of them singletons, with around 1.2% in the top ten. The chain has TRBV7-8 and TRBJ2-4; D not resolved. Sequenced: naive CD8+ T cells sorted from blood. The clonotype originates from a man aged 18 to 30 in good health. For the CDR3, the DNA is TGTGCCAGCAGCTTAGCGGAAACTGGGGCCAAAAACATTCAGTACTTC. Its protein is CASSLAETGAKNIQYF. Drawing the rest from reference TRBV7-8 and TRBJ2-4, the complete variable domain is GAGVSQSPRYKVAKRGQDVALRCDPISGHVSLFWYQQALGQGPEFLTYFQNEAQLDKSGLPSDRFFAERPEGSVSTLKIQRTQQEDSAVYLCASSLAETGAKNIQYFGAGTRLSVL.